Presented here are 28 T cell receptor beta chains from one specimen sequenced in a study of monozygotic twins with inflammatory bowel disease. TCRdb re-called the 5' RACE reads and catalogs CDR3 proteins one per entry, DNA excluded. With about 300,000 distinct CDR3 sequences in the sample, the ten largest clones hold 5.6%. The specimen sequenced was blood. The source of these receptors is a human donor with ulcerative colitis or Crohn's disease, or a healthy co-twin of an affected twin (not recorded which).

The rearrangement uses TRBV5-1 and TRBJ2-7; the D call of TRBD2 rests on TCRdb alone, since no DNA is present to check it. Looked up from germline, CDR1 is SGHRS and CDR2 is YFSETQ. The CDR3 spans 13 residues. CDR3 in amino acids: CARSLGGTYEQYF.

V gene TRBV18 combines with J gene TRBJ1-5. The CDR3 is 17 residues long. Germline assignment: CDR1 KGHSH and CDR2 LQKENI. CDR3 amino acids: CASSQQPPGPRVEPQHF.

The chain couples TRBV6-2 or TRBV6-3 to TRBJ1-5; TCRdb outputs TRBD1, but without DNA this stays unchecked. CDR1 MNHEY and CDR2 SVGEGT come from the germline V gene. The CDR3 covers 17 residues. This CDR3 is CASSPPARRSGNQPQHF.

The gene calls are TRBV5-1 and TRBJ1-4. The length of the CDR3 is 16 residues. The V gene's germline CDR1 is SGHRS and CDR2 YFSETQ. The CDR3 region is CASSLSPGEANEKLFF. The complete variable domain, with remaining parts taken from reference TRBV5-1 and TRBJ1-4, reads KAGVTQTPRYLIKTRGQQVTLSCSPISGHRSVSWYQQTPGQGLQFLFEYFSETQRNKGNFPGRFSGRQFSNSRSEMNVSTLELGDSALYLCASSLSPGEANEKLFFGSGTQLSVL.

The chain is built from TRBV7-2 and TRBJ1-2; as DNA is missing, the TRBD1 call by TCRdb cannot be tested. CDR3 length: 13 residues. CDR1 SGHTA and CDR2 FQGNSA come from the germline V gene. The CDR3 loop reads CASTYDRFYGYTF.

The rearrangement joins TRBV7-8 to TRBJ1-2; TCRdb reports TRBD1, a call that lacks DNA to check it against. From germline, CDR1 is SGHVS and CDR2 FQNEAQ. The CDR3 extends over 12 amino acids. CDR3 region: CASSAGEYGYTF. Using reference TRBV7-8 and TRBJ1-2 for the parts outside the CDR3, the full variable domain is GAGVSQSPRYKVAKRGQDVALRCDPISGHVSLFWYQQALGQGPEFLTYFQNEAQLDKSGLPSDRFFAERPEGSVSTLKIQRTQQEDSAVYLCASSAGEYGYTFGSGTRLTVV.

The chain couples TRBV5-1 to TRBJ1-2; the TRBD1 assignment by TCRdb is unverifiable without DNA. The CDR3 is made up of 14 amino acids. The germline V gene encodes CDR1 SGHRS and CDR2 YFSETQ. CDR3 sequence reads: CASSYGTEIYGYTF.

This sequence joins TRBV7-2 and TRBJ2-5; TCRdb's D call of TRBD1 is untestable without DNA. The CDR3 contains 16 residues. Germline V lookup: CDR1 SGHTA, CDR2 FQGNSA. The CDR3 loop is CASSLGPGTGGETQYF. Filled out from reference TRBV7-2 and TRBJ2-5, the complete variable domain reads GAGVSQSPSNKVTEKGKDVELRCDPISGHTALYWYRQSLGQGLEFLIYFQGNSAPDKSGLPSDRFSAERTGGSVSTLTIQRTQQEDSAVYLCASSLGPGTGGETQYFGPGTRLLVL.

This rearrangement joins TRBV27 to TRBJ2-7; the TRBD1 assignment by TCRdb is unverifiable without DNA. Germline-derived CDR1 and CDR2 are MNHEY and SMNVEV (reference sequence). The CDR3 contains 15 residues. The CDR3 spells CASSDLGTGSYEQYF.

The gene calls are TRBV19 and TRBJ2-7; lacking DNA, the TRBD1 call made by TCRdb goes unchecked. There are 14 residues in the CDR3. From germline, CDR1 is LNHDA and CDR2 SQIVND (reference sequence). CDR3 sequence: CASSIGDRTYEQYF.

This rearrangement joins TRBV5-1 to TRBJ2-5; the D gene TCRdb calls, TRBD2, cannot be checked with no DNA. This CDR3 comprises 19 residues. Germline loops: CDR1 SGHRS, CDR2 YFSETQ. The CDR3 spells CASSLFALLGASGKETQYF.

The CDR3 sequence is CASSPGLGSTDTQYF. The rearrangement joins TRBV18 to TRBJ2-3; TCRdb names TRBD2, which stays unverified in the absence of DNA. This CDR3 spans 15 amino acids. The germline gives CDR1 KGHSH, CDR2 LQKENI.

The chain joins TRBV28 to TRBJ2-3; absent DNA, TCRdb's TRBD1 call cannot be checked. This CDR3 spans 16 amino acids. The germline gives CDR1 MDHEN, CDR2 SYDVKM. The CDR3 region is CASSHGGAESYRYANF.

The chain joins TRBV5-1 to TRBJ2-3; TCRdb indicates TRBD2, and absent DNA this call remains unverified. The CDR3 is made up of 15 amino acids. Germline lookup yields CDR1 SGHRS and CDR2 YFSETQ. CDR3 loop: CASSLGAGGTNTQYF.

The CDR3 reads CASRRQGNEQFF. V is TRBV6-2 or TRBV6-3 and J is TRBJ2-1; TCRdb selects TRBD1, and the lack of DNA leaves this call unchecked. This CDR3 is built from 12 residues. Germline assignment: CDR1 MNHEY and CDR2 SVGEGT.

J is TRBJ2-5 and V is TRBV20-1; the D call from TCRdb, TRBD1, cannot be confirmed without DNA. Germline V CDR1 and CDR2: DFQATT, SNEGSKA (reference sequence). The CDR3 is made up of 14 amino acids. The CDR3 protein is CSAREPGRQETQYF.

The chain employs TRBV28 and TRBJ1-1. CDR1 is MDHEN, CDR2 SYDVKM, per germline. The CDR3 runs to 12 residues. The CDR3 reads CASSLESGEAFF.

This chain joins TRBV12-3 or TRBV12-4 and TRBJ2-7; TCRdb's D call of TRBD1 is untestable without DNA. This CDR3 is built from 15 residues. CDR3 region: CASSQLSTGRGEQYF.

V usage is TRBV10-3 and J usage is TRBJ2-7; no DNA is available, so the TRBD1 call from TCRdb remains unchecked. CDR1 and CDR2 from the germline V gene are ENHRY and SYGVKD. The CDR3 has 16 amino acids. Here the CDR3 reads CAISALGQGLMYEQYF.

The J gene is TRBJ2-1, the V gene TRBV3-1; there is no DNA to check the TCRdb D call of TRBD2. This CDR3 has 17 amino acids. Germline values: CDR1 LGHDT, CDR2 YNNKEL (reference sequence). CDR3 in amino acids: CASSQDYDSGTYNEQFF.

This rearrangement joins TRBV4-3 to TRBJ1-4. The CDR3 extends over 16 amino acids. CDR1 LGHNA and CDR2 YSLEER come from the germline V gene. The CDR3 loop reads CASSQVVSVRRGKLFF.

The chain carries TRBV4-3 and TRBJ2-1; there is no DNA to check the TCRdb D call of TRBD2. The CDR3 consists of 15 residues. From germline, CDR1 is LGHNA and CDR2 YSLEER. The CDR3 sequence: CASSQREGRPNEQFF.

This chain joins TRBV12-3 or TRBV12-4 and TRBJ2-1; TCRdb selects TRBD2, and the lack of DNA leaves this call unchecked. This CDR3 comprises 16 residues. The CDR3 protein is CASSLGSSVEGTEQFF.

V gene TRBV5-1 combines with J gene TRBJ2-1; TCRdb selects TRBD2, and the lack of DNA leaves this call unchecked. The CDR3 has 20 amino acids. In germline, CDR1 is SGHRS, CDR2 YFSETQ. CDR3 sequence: CASSFRIAGGPGSSYNEQFF.

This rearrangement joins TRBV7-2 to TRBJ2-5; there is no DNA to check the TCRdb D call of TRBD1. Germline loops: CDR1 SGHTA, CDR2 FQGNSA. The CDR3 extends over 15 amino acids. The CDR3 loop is CASSFEPGRPETQYF.

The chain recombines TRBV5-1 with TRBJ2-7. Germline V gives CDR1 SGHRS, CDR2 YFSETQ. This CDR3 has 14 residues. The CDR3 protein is CASSLTQTVYEQYF.

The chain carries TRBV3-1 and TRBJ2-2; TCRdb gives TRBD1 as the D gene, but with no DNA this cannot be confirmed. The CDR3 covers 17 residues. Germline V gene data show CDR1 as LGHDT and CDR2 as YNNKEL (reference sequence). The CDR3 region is CASSQDHPDRATGELFF.

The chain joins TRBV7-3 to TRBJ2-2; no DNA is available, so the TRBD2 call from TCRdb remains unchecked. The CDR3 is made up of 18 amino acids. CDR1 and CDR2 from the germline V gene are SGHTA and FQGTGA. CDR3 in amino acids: CASSLGPTSGGPTGELFF.